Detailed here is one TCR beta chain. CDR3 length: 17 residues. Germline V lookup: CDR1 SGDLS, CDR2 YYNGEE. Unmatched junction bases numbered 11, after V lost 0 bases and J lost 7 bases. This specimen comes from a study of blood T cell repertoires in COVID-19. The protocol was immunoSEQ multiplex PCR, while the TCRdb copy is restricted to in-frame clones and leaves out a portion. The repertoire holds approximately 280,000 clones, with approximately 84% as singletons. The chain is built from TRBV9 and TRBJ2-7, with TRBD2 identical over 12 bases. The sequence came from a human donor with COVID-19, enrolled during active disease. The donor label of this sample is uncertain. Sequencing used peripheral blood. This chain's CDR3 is CASSVGLAGGPPAEQYF. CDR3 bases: TGTGCCAGCAGCGTAGGGCTAGCGGGAGGGCCTCCGGCGGAGCAGTACTTC.